Following are 30 T cell receptor beta chains from one sample sequenced in a study of vaccination effects on CD4 cells after COVID-19. Using immunoSEQ multiplex PCR, the repertoire was profiled, and TCRdb retains in-frame clones only, with some absent. The sample holds under 30,000 clones; about 74% are singletons and the top ten take about a tenth. Antigens for these TCRs are unknown. Prior to sequencing, the ViraFEST assay stimulated PBMC with viral peptide pools, which expanded the antigen-specific CD4+ T cells. Culturing for 9 to 10 days preceded CD4+ T cell isolation. Absence of prior SARS-CoV-2 infection characterized the vaccine recipients, who showed negative nucleocapsid antibodies. The sample was CD4+ T cells from PBMCs cultured with HCoV-NL63 spike peptides, taken before COVID-19 vaccination. The receptors were sampled from a human donor who received a COVID-19 vaccine.

CDR3 in amino acids: CASLGGSHSGNTIYF. The CDR3 DNA reads TGTGCCAGCCTCGGAGGGAGTCACTCTGGAAACACCATATATTTT. The chain uses TRBV6-5 and TRBJ1-3, with D unresolved. The CDR3 covers 15 residues. Germline V CDR1 and CDR2: MNHEY, SVGAGI. V dropped 8 bases and J dropped 0 bases, with 14 bases sitting between them.

This chain joins TRBV19 and TRBJ2-3, with 9 nucleotides matching TRBD1. This CDR3 has 15 amino acids. The germline gives CDR1 LNHDA, CDR2 SQIVND (reference sequence). V lost 6 bases to trimming and J lost 3 bases; unmatched junction nucleotides: 7. CDR3 protein: CASRRLTGGTDTQYF. CDR3 DNA sequence: TGTGCCAGTAGGAGGTTGACAGGGGGTACAGATACGCAGTATTTT.

The chain recombines TRBV5-1 with TRBJ1-2; a possible D gene is TRBD1 (6 bases). The ends were cut back, 0 bases at V and 6 bases at J, with 12 bases in the middle. The CDR3 has 14 residues. The germline gives CDR1 SGHRS, CDR2 YFSETQ. CDR3 nucleotide sequence: TGCGCCAGCAGCTTGGTCGAACAGGGAGATGGCTACACCTTC. Translated: CASSLVEQGDGYTF.

The chain is built from TRBV11-2 and TRBJ2-3, with D possibly matching TRBD1 (5 bases). Per germline, CDR1 SGHAT and CDR2 FQNNGV. The CDR3 is made up of 14 amino acids. The ends were cut back, 5 bases at V and 1 base at J, with 10 bases in the middle. CDR3 amino acids: CASSPPTGTDTQYF. As DNA, the CDR3 is TGTGCCAGCAGCCCACCGACAGGCACAGATACGCAGTATTTT.

This rearrangement joins TRBV5-1 to TRBJ2-3; tentative D call: TRBD1 (6 bases). The CDR3 spans 16 residues. The V end lost 3 bases, the J end lost 0 bases, and 14 bases lay between the germline ends. The V gene's germline CDR1 is SGHRS and CDR2 YFSETQ. Here the CDR3 reads CASSWQNRVSTDTQYF. The CDR3 coding sequence is TGCGCCAGCAGCTGGCAAAACAGGGTTAGCACAGATACGCAGTATTTT.

This chain joins TRBV6-6 and TRBJ2-3; D possibly corresponds to TRBD1 (6 bases). CDR3 length equals 13 residues. V was shortened by 8 bases and J by 6 bases, with 15 bases between the two germline ends. CDR1 MNHNY and CDR2 SVGAGI come from the germline V gene (reference sequence). CDR3 protein: CASLPSTGDTQYF. The CDR3 nucleotides are TGTGCCAGCCTTCCTTCAACAGGGGATACGCAGTATTTT.

The gene calls are TRBV6-4 and TRBJ2-3; the match to TRBD1 covers 10 bases. This CDR3 comprises 15 residues. V shed 0 bases, J shed 4 bases, and the junction held 1 base outside the gene matches. Germline loops: CDR1 MRHNA, CDR2 SNTAGT. In DNA form, the CDR3 reads TGTGCCAGCAGTGACTCGACAGGGGGCGCAGATACGCAGTATTTT. This gives the protein CASSDSTGGADTQYF.

This clone was picked up a small number of times. The genes are TRBV4-1 and TRBJ1-6; D possibly corresponds to TRBD1 (6 bases). Germline V lookup: CDR1 MGHRA, CDR2 YSYEKL. This CDR3 is 20 amino acids long. The V end lost 0 bases, the J end lost 0 bases, and 18 bases lay between the germline ends. CDR3 in amino acids: CASSQDQIRTVSSYNSPLHF. The DNA of the CDR3 is TGCGCCAGCAGCCAAGATCAAATCCGGACAGTGAGCTCCTATAATTCACCCCTCCACTTT.

V and J are TRBV6-2 or TRBV6-3 and TRBJ1-1, with TRBD1 as a possible D gene (6 bases). This CDR3 has 13 amino acids. Trimming pared 4 bases from V and 5 bases from J, leaving 11 bases between. Per germline, CDR1 MNHEY and CDR2 SVGEGT. The CDR3 region has the DNA TGTGCCAGCAGTTTTCCAGACAGGACTGAAGCTTTCTTT. Translated: CASSFPDRTEAFF.

The V and J genes are TRBV20-1 and TRBJ2-1; the match to TRBD1 covers 8 bases. In germline, CDR1 is DFQATT, CDR2 SNEGSKA (reference sequence). Trimming took 3 bases from V and 6 from J; bases not matched to a gene: 4. CDR3 length: 13 residues. The DNA of the CDR3 is TGCAGTGCTAGTCATACAGGGGGCAATGAGCAGTTCTTC. This translates into CSASHTGGNEQFF.

The chain carries TRBV6-1 and TRBJ2-3, with 10 bases aligning to TRBD2. Germline-derived CDR1 and CDR2 are MNHNS and SASEGT. Unmatched junction bases numbered 6, after V lost 2 bases and J lost 4 bases. The CDR3 contains 16 residues. CDR3 DNA: TGTGCCAGCAGTGAACAAGCGGGAGGGCCGTCAGATACGCAGTATTTT. This translates into CASSEQAGGPSDTQYF.

The sample holds a few counts of this clone. The rearrangement links TRBV19 to TRBJ2-5, with 8 bases matching TRBD1. The CDR3 contains 15 residues. V trimming: 3 bases; J trimming: 0 bases; junction bases outside the gene matches: 3. Germline CDR1 and CDR2: LNHDA and SQIVND (reference sequence). CDR3 in amino acids: CASSIRRGHQETQYF. CDR3 coding DNA: TGTGCCAGTAGTATCCGCAGGGGGCACCAAGAGACCCAGTACTTC.

The chain links TRBV7-2 to TRBJ1-5; 7 bases map to TRBD1. V dropped 5 bases and J dropped 9; count of bases not matched to a gene: 13. The germline CDR1 and CDR2 sequences are SGHTA and FQGNSA. The CDR3 has 15 amino acids. CDR3 DNA: TGTGCCAGCAGCCTAAACCCACAGGGGTTCAGGCCCCAGCATTTT. Residues: CASSLNPQGFRPQHF.

The J gene is TRBJ1-5, the V gene TRBV4-1, with TRBD1 as a possible D gene (5 bases). The CDR3 loop spans 17 amino acids. V lost 4 bases to trimming and J lost 0 bases, with 16 bases between them. CDR1 and CDR2 from the germline V gene are MGHRA and YSYEKL. CDR3 in amino acids: CASSPSQGQISNQPQHF. The CDR3 nucleotides read TGCGCCAGCAGCCCGTCTCAGGGCCAGATTAGCAATCAGCCCCAGCATTTT.

This rearrangement joins TRBV6-4 to TRBJ2-6; D ambiguous. There are 15 residues in the CDR3. V lost 2 bases to trimming and J lost 0 bases, with 5 bases between them. Germline V CDR1 and CDR2: MRHNA, SNTAGT. CDR3 in DNA: TGTGCCAGCAGTGACAGGAGCTCTGGGGCCAACGTCCTGACTTTC. It translates to CASSDRSSGANVLTF.

This chain uses TRBV12-3 or TRBV12-4 with TRBJ1-2; 9 nucleotides line up with TRBD1. The J segment lost 6 bases and the V segment lost 7 bases, leaving 6 bases of the junction unmatched. The CDR3 is 13 residues long. The CDR3 here is CASMGQGDDGYTF. CDR3 DNA sequence: TGTGCCAGCATGGGACAGGGTGATGATGGCTACACCTTC.

The chain combines TRBV2 with TRBJ2-6, with TRBD2 matching 7 bases. V lost 4 bases to trimming and J lost 1 base; unmatched junction nucleotides: 7. The CDR3 has 17 residues. Germline loops: CDR1 SNHLY, CDR2 FYNNEI. CDR3: CASSGLGLLSGANVLTF. The CDR3 nucleotides are TGTGCCAGCAGTGGACTGGGACTACTATCTGGGGCCAACGTCCTGACTTTC.

This chain connects TRBV3-1 (or the pseudogene TRBV3-2) to TRBJ2-5; either TRBD1 or TRBD2 may supply D (5 bases each). The length of the CDR3 is 13 residues. Trimming removed 1 base from V and 4 bases from J, with 7 bases in between. Looked up from germline, CDR1 is LGHDT and CDR2 is YNNKEL (reference sequence). For the CDR3, the DNA is TGTGCCAGCAGCCAAGGGGGGAGAGAGACCCAGTACTTC. This gives the protein CASSQGGRETQYF.

J is TRBJ1-1 and V is TRBV6-5; D remains unclear. The length of the CDR3 is 14 residues. Germline V gene lookup returns CDR1 MNHEY and CDR2 SVGAGI. Trimming shortened V by 2 bases and J by 5 bases, and 12 bases separated the two germline ends. In DNA form, the CDR3 reads TGTGCCAGCAGTTACAGGGTTGGGTTAACTGAAGCTTTCTTT. It translates to CASSYRVGLTEAFF.

The genes are TRBV19 and TRBJ2-7; TRBD2 matches 12 bases. This CDR3 is 12 amino acids long. The V gene's germline CDR1 is LNHDA and CDR2 SQIVND (reference sequence). The CDR3 region is CATTSGSHEQYF. The CDR3 DNA is TGTGCGACGACTAGCGGGAGCCACGAGCAGTACTTC.

V usage is TRBV6-1 and J usage is TRBJ2-5, with 7 positions matching TRBD1. The J segment lost 5 bases and the V segment lost 2 bases, leaving 20 bases of the junction unmatched. CDR3 length: 19 residues. Germline V CDR1 and CDR2: MNHNS, SASEGT. As DNA, the CDR3 is TGTGCCAGCAGTGAATGGTTTGATTTGGGTAGGGGGCGAGGGGAGACCCAGTACTTC. Translating gives CASSEWFDLGRGRGETQYF.

The chain joins TRBV10-3 to TRBJ2-6; 7 bases fit TRBD2. After removal of 8 bases from V and 0 bases from J, the junction contained 16 bases not matched to a gene. This CDR3 comprises 19 residues. Germline V gives CDR1 ENHRY, CDR2 SYGVKD. This chain's CDR3 is CAIARRAGLVRSGANVLTF. CDR3 sequence (DNA): TGTGCCATCGCCCGCAGGGCCGGACTAGTACGCTCTGGGGCCAACGTCCTGACTTTC.

The rearrangement joins TRBV9 to TRBJ2-1; 8 nucleotides match TRBD2. Trimming took 5 bases from V and 1 from J; bases not matched to a gene: 5. This CDR3 region has 15 residues. The germline gives CDR1 SGDLS, CDR2 YYNGEE. CDR3 amino acids: CASSVGLGSYNEQFF. The CDR3 nucleotides are TGTGCCAGCAGTGTGGGACTAGGGTCCTACAATGAGCAGTTCTTC.

J is TRBJ1-2 and V is TRBV24-1; D uncertain. The V gene's germline CDR1 is KGHDR and CDR2 SFDVKD. Trimming took off 0 bases at V and 0 bases at J, with 16 bases between the two ends. This CDR3 region has 18 residues. CDR3 bases: TGTGCCACCAGTGATTTGATGGAAGAGTGTAAGGCTAACTATGGCTACACCTTC. This encodes CATSDLMEECKANYGYTF.

The V gene is TRBV6-2 or TRBV6-3, the J gene TRBJ2-1; 13 nucleotides align to TRBD2. Germline CDR1 is MNHEY and CDR2 is SVGEGT. CDR3 size: 16 residues. V trimming: 6 bases; J trimming: 4 bases; junction bases outside the gene matches: 6. Written as DNA, the CDR3 is TGTGCCAGCAGCTCGGGACTAGCGGGGCCATACAATGAGCAGTTCTTC. Its translation: CASSSGLAGPYNEQFF.

The chain recombines TRBV12-5 with TRBJ2-5; possibly TRBD2 for D (6 bases). The CDR3 contains 13 residues. In germline, CDR1 is LGHNT, CDR2 FRNRAP. V lost 3 bases to trimming and J lost 4 bases, with 9 bases between them. The CDR3 coding sequence is TGTGCTAGTGGTTTAGGAGGGATAGAGACCCAGTACTTC. Its translation: CASGLGGIETQYF.

The chain carries TRBV7-7 and TRBJ2-5; tentative D call: TRBD2 (5 bases). CDR1 is SSHAT and CDR2 is FNYEAQ in the germline V gene (reference sequence). This CDR3 is built from 15 residues. Deletions cut 5 bases from V and 0 bases from J, with 13 bases between. In DNA form, the CDR3 reads TGTGCCAGCAGCACCGGACGGAGGTACCAAGAGACCCAGTACTTC. Amino acids: CASSTGRRYQETQYF.

The rearrangement uses TRBV10-2 and TRBJ1-5; 9 bases align to TRBD1. This CDR3 has 15 amino acids. Unmatched junction bases numbered 2, after V lost 3 bases and J lost 2 bases. Germline CDR1 is WSHSY and CDR2 is SAAADI. CDR3 nucleotide sequence: TGCGCCAGCAGTGAAACAGGGGGCGGCAATCAGCCCCAGCATTTT. It yields the protein CASSETGGGNQPQHF.

The CDR3 loop reads CAISGRGGNQPQHF. DNA for the CDR3: TGTGCCATCAGTGGCAGGGGCGGCAATCAGCCCCAGCATTTT. The chain employs TRBV10-3 and TRBJ1-5; possibly TRBD1 for D (6 bases). Germline CDR1 is ENHRY and CDR2 is SYGVKD. V lost 4 bases and J 2 bases, leaving 9 bases between the germline ends. The CDR3 has 14 residues.

V and J are TRBV10-3 and TRBJ1-5; D possibly corresponds to TRBD1 (6 bases). CDR3 length: 15 residues. V was clipped by 2 bases and J by 4 bases, with 12 bases between them. Looked up from germline, CDR1 is ENHRY and CDR2 is SYGVKD. DNA of the CDR3: TGTGCCATCAGTGAGCCTGGGACATATAATCAGCCCCAGCATTTT. This sequence encodes CAISEPGTYNQPQHF.